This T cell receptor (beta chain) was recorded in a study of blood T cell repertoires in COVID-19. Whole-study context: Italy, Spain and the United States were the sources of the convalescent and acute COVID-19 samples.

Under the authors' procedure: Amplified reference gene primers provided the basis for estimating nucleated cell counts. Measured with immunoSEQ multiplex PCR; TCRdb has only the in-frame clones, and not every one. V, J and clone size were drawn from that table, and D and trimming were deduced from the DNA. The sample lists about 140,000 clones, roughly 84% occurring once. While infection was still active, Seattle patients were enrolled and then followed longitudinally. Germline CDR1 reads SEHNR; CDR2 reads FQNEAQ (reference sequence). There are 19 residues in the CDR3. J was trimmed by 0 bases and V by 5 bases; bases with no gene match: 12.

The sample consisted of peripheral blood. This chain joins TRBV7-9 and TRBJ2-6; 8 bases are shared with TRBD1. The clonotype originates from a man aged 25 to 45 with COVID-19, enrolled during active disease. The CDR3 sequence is CASSPPLQGGSSGANVLTF. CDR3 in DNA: TGTGCCAGCAGCCCTCCTCTACAGGGGGGAAGCTCTGGGGCCAACGTCCTGACTTTC.